The next 21 T cell receptor beta chains were all read from a single sample in a study of blood T cell repertoires in COVID-19. Profiling relied on immunoSEQ multiplex PCR, and the TCRdb table lists in-frame clones only, not all of them. The profile shows more than 85,000 clones, 65% to 90% of them singletons. Sequencing was carried out using peripheral blood. These receptors originate from a man between 60 and 75 years old with acute or convalescent COVID-19.

The chain joins TRBV9 to TRBJ2-1; D uncertain. The CDR3 is 13 residues long. Germline CDR1 is SGDLS and CDR2 is YYNGEE. V lost 0 bases and J 5 bases, leaving 6 bases between the germline ends. The CDR3 DNA reads as TGTGCCAGCAGCGTAGGACACGACAATGAGCAGTTCTTC. This codes for CASSVGHDNEQFF.

A single count supports this clone. The CDR3 DNA follows: TGTGCCAGCTCACAGAGTAAACAGGGTTTAGGCACTGAAGCTTTCTTT. Its translation is CASSQSKQGLGTEAFF. V usage is TRBV18 and J usage is TRBJ1-1; D might be TRBD1 (6 bases). Germline CDR1 and CDR2: KGHSH and LQKENI. The ends were cut back, 4 bases at V and 4 bases at J, with 19 bases in the middle. This CDR3 region has 16 residues.

The chain has TRBV18 and TRBJ1-2; 7 bases fit TRBD1. This CDR3 is built from 15 residues. The germline gives CDR1 KGHSH, CDR2 LQKENI. V was pared by 3 bases and J by 3 bases, with 7 bases of the junction left unmatched. The CDR3 sequence: CASSPRQGRHYGYTF. The CDR3 DNA reads as TGTGCCAGCTCACCGAGACAGGGTAGACACTATGGCTACACCTTC.

The chain links TRBV5-6 to TRBJ2-7, with 7 bases aligning to TRBD1. This CDR3 spans 17 amino acids. The trim removed 3 bases at V and 1 base at J, leaving 13 bases unmatched. Germline V gene data show CDR1 as SGHDT and CDR2 as YYEEEE. For the CDR3, the DNA is TGTGCCAGCAGCTCCGTCCGAATTGGGACAGTGTCCTACGAGCAGTACTTC. It is translated as CASSSVRIGTVSYEQYF.

V is TRBV5-1 and J is TRBJ2-1, with 7 nucleotides matching TRBD2. Germline lookup yields CDR1 SGHRS and CDR2 YFSETQ. The CDR3 runs 16 residues. V dropped 2 bases and J dropped 0; count of bases not matched to a gene: 5. The chain's CDR3 is CASSLLGGFSYNEQFF. CDR3 DNA sequence: TGCGCCAGCAGCTTACTCGGGGGGTTCTCCTACAATGAGCAGTTCTTC. Supplemented by reference TRBV5-1 and TRBJ2-1, the full variable domain reads KAGVTQTPRYLIKTRGQQVTLSCSPISGHRSVSWYQQTPGQGLQFLFEYFSETQRNKGNFPGRFSGRQFSNSRSEMNVSTLELGDSALYLCASSLLGGFSYNEQFFGPGTRLTVL.

V and J are TRBV10-3 and TRBJ2-5; tentatively, D is TRBD2 (6 bases). Trimming shortened V by 0 bases and J by 4 bases, and 9 bases separated the two germline ends. CDR1 and CDR2 from the germline V gene are ENHRY and SYGVKD. The CDR3 length is 14 residues. CDR3 DNA sequence: TGTGCCATCAGTGAGTCGTCCGGGGGAGAGACCCAGTACTTC. Its translation is CAISESSGGETQYF.

The rearrangement links TRBV24-1 to TRBJ2-3; 7 positions agree with TRBD1. The CDR3 contains 13 residues. Trimming took 3 bases from V and 6 from J; bases not matched to a gene: 2. Germline CDR1 KGHDR, CDR2 SFDVKD. The DNA of the CDR3 is TGTGCCACCAGTGATGTACAGGGGGATACGCAGTATTTT. Amino acids: CATSDVQGDTQYF.

The V gene is TRBV5-1, the J gene TRBJ1-5; D is unresolved. The CDR3 consists of 17 residues. The germline V gene has CDR1 SGHRS and CDR2 YFSETQ. V was trimmed by 0 bases and J by 0 bases, leaving 13 bases between them. CDR3: CASSLGSGQSSNQPQHF. CDR3 nucleotide sequence: TGCGCCAGCAGCTTGGGGAGCGGGCAGTCTAGCAATCAGCCCCAGCATTTT.

The DNA of the CDR3 is TGTGCCAGCAGCATCTCTGGGACAGGCAATCAGCCCCAGCATTTT. Translated, it gives CASSISGTGNQPQHF. This chain connects TRBV6-5 to TRBJ1-5; 7 bases align to TRBD1. CDR3 size: 15 residues. CDR1 is MNHEY, CDR2 SVGAGI, per germline. The V and J ends lost 6 bases and 2 bases, in that order; junction bases with no gene match: 7.

In this sample, this clone turned up once. This rearrangement joins TRBV3-1 (or the pseudogene TRBV3-2) to TRBJ1-2, with no clear D. Trimming left V 1 base short and J 3 bases short, with 6 bases between. The CDR3 length is 13 residues. Germline V gene data show CDR1 as LGHDT and CDR2 as YNNKEL (reference sequence). The CDR3 sequence: CASSQGSDYGYTF. CDR3 sequence (DNA): TGTGCCAGCAGCCAAGGGAGCGACTATGGCTACACCTTC.

The chain combines TRBV7-2 with TRBJ1-5; D call uncertain. Looked up from germline, CDR1 is SGHTA and CDR2 is FQGNSA. The CDR3 is made up of 15 amino acids. Trimming took off 1 base at V and 2 bases at J, with 9 bases between the two ends. This CDR3 reads CASSLVVGGNQPQHF. The CDR3, as DNA: TGTGCCAGCAGCTTAGTTGTGGGAGGCAATCAGCCCCAGCATTTT.

The V gene is TRBV11-2, the J gene TRBJ2-3, with TRBD2 as a possible D gene (7 bases). CDR1 is SGHAT, CDR2 FQNNGV, per germline. Trimming pared 5 bases from V and 1 base from J, leaving 16 bases between. This CDR3 is 16 amino acids long. CDR3 sequence reads: CASSRGGASGTDTQYF. CDR3 DNA sequence: TGTGCCAGCAGCCGAGGGGGGGCTAGCGGCACAGATACGCAGTATTTT.

The chain combines TRBV19 with TRBJ1-2; D is unclear. Germline V gene sequence: CDR1 LNHDA, CDR2 SQIVND (reference sequence). With 7 bases removed from V and 8 bases from J, the gap between germline ends came to 14 bases. The CDR3 length is 12 residues. The CDR3 is CASTDTPWGYTF. For the CDR3, the DNA is TGTGCCAGTACCGACACCCCGTGGGGCTACACCTTC.

The J gene is TRBJ1-1, the V gene TRBV12-5, with 7 bases identical to TRBD1. The germline V gene encodes CDR1 LGHNT and CDR2 FRNRAP. Trimming removed 8 bases from V and 7 bases from J; junction bases left unmatched: 16. The CDR3 has 15 amino acids. Here the CDR3 reads CASLGTARTGLEAFF. The CDR3 nucleotides read TGTGCTAGTCTTGGCACCGCCCGGACAGGCCTTGAAGCTTTCTTT.

This chain uses TRBV5-6 with TRBJ2-5, with 9 bases fitting TRBD1. There are 19 residues in the CDR3. CDR1 is SGHDT and CDR2 is YYEEEE in the germline V gene. The V and J ends lost 2 bases and 4 bases, in that order; junction bases with no gene match: 18. CDR3 residues: CASSLGFALYRGQRETQYF. Here the CDR3 DNA reads TGTGCCAGCAGCTTAGGGTTTGCACTTTACAGGGGGCAGAGAGAGACCCAGTACTTC.

This chain uses TRBV28 with TRBJ2-4, with D possibly matching TRBD2 (6 bases). The CDR3 spans 17 residues. The germline V and J ends were trimmed by 5 bases and 0 bases, with 17 bases remaining between them. CDR1 MDHEN and CDR2 SYDVKM come from the germline V gene. CDR3 sequence (DNA): TGTGCCAGCAGTCCAGTCCCGACTAGTCTAGCCAAAAACATTCAGTACTTC. Translated: CASSPVPTSLAKNIQYF.

Here the CDR3 DNA reads TGTGCCAGCAGCTTACGGGGGGCCTATGGCTACACCTTC. Translation: CASSLRGAYGYTF. The chain couples TRBV7-2 to TRBJ1-2, with D maybe TRBD1 (6 bases). This CDR3 spans 13 amino acids. V lost 2 bases and J lost 4, with 8 bases in between. From germline, CDR1 is SGHTA and CDR2 FQGNSA.

The chain uses TRBV24-1 and TRBJ1-5; tentatively, D is TRBD1 (5 bases). Trimming left V 7 bases short and J 7 bases short, with 13 bases between. In germline, CDR1 is KGHDR, CDR2 SFDVKD. CDR3 length equals 13 residues. Here the CDR3 DNA reads TGTGCCACCAGCCTAGACAGTTTGCAGCCCCAGCATTTT. This gives the protein CATSLDSLQPQHF.

The chain combines TRBV9 with TRBJ2-1; tentative D call: TRBD2 (6 bases). The germline V gene encodes CDR1 SGDLS and CDR2 YYNGEE. Trimming took off 3 bases at V and 4 bases at J, with 17 bases between the two ends. The CDR3 sequence is 16 residues long. CDR3 in DNA: TGTGCCAGCAGCGCCGCCTCGGGGGTATCTTACAATGAGCAGTTCTTC. As protein: CASSAASGVSYNEQFF.

The chain carries TRBV24-1 and TRBJ1-2; 7 bases map to TRBD1. The germline V gene encodes CDR1 KGHDR and CDR2 SFDVKD. Unmatched junction bases numbered 12, after V lost 4 bases and J lost 5 bases. The CDR3 contains 16 residues. As DNA, the CDR3 is TGTGCCACCAGTGACTACCAAGCGACAGGGTTTTATGGCTACACCTTC. This encodes CATSDYQATGFYGYTF.

The rearrangement uses TRBV7-9 and TRBJ1-2; 9 positions agree with TRBD1. The J segment lost 7 bases and the V segment lost 3 bases, leaving 3 bases of the junction unmatched. Germline V lookup: CDR1 SEHNR, CDR2 FQNEAQ (reference sequence). This CDR3 contains 13 residues. Here the CDR3 reads CASSLGQGGGYTF. In DNA form, the CDR3 reads TGTGCCAGCAGCTTGGGACAGGGAGGTGGCTACACCTTC.